Here is one TCR beta chain with its context. Its antigen remains unknown. The data are from a study of neoadjuvant anti-PD-1 for oral cavity cancer. Study outcomes and limitations: Pretreatment Treg/Th17 ratio correlated inversely with post-treatment tumor clonality.

This CDR3 comprises 16 residues. Germline V CDR1 and CDR2: MNHEY, SVGAGI. The V gene lost 0 bases and the J gene lost 4 bases, with 13 bases spanning the gap. Profiled with immunoSEQ multiplex PCR; TCRdb holds only in-frame clones, not every one. Of around 70,000 clones in the sample, 70% to 90% were seen once. Time point: after neoadjuvant nivolumab, at surgical resection. These newly diagnosed stage II-IVA oral cavity squamous cell carcinoma patients had no prior systemic or radiation treatment. J is TRBJ2-1 and V is TRBV6-5; tentatively, D is TRBD2 (6 bases). The TCR originated in a person between 40 and 85 years old with oral cavity squamous cell carcinoma. The starting material was PBMCs, obtained after nivolumab (anti-PD-1) treatment. CDR3 amino acids: CASSYSALAPYNEQFF. The CDR3 nucleotides are TGTGCCAGCAGTTACTCGGCTCTAGCGCCGTACAATGAGCAGTTCTTC.